Each of the 22 T cell receptor beta chains below was sequenced from the same sample in a study of molecular identifiers for immune sequencing clone quantification. Each CDR3 protein gets one entry after TCRdb re-called the PCR reads with MiXCR. The data show about 640,000 distinct CDR3 sequences, just under 20% seen once. Sequenced material: naive CD8+ T cells from blood, with Jurkat cell RNA spiked in. Documented subset: FACS-sorted CD8+CD4-CCR7+CD45RA+ naive T cells. These receptors were taken from a human donor in good health. Some libraries in this study had Jurkat cell RNA spiked in.

This clonotype was counted only a few times. This is likely a read error, given that the CDR3 carries no conserved phenylalanine or tryptophan at its end. The CDR3 here is CASSPLTEWTGNEKLFL. In DNA form, the CDR3 reads TGTGCCAGCAGCCCGCTGACGGAATGGACGGGTAATGAAAAACTGTTTCTT. The chain employs TRBV7-9 and TRBJ1-4; no definite D call. V was clipped by 5 bases and J by 4 bases, with 20 bases between them. Germline V gene sequence: CDR1 SEHNR, CDR2 FQNEAQ (reference sequence). The CDR3 covers 17 residues.

This clonotype appeared many times. The chain couples TRBV27 to TRBJ1-5; D is ambiguous. This CDR3 comprises 14 residues. Germline CDR1 reads MNHEY; CDR2 reads SMNVEV (reference sequence). Deletions cut 3 bases from V and 6 bases from J, with 12 bases between. The CDR3 DNA reads TGTGCCAGCAGTTTGGCACAAGGAGGTCAGCCCCAGCATTTT. Residues: CASSLAQGGQPQHF.

The table lists this clonotype with many counts. The chain is built from TRBV2 and TRBJ1-4, with 9 bases that match TRBD1. The CDR3 has 15 residues. The V gene end was trimmed by 6 bases and the J gene end by 8 bases; junction bases not matched to a gene: 10. CDR1 is SNHLY, CDR2 FYNNEI, per germline. This CDR3 is CASSDWGQGGEKLFF. The CDR3 DNA sequence: TGTGCCAGCAGCGATTGGGGACAGGGTGGAGAAAAACTGTTTTTT.

The chain links TRBV19 to TRBJ1-2; possible D gene TRBD1, 6 bases. CDR3 length equals 12 residues. Germline CDR1 is LNHDA and CDR2 is SQIVND (reference sequence). The V end lost 6 bases, the J end lost 11 bases, and 16 bases lay between the germline ends. The CDR3 sequence: CASRSGTLAYTF. In nucleotides, the CDR3 is TGTGCCAGTAGGTCGGGGACACTGGCATACACCTTC.

This clonotype was observed many times. The J gene is TRBJ1-1, the V gene TRBV2; the D gene is possibly TRBD1 (6 bases). V lost 0 bases and J 4 bases, leaving 9 bases between the germline ends. The CDR3 has 14 amino acids. The germline V gene has CDR1 SNHLY and CDR2 FYNNEI. CDR3 residues: CASSEAGGGTEAFF. CDR3 in DNA: TGTGCCAGCAGTGAAGCGGGGGGCGGCACTGAAGCTTTCTTT.

V and J are TRBV11-3 and TRBJ2-5, with a weak D call TRBD1 (6 bases). V was clipped by 3 bases and J by 3 bases, with 11 bases between them. CDR3 size: 14 residues. The germline gives CDR1 SGHNT, CDR2 YENEEA. CDR3 loop: CASSLGPGEETQYF. CDR3 bases: TGTGCCAGCAGCTTGGGGCCAGGGGAAGAGACCCAGTACTTC.

This clonotype has at least ten counts. This chain joins TRBV5-4 and TRBJ2-3; maybe TRBD1 (5 bases). V was trimmed by 2 bases and J by 2 bases, leaving 9 bases between them. Looked up from germline, CDR1 is SGHNT and CDR2 is YYREEE (reference sequence). The CDR3 is made up of 14 amino acids. CDR3: CASSFGAITDTQYF. In DNA, the CDR3 is TGTGCCAGCAGCTTTGGGGCTATCACAGATACGCAGTATTTT.

V usage is TRBV4-3 and J usage is TRBJ2-5; TRBD2 might be the D (5 bases). Trimming took off 0 bases at V and 4 bases at J, with 12 bases between the two ends. This CDR3 is built from 15 residues. The V gene's germline CDR1 is LGHNA and CDR2 YSLEER. Here the CDR3 DNA reads TGCGCCAGCAGCCAAGACGTAAGTCTAGCAGAGACCCAGTACTTC. Translating gives CASSQDVSLAETQYF.

As concerns this clonotype: A much bigger clone sits one base away, suggesting this may be a read error. Without the conserved terminal phenylalanine or tryptophan, this CDR3 likely stems from a read error. V and J are TRBV20-1 and TRBJ2-2; maybe TRBD2 (6 bases). The V end lost 2 bases, the J end lost 1 base, and 11 bases lay between the germline ends. The CDR3 is 15 amino acids. Germline loops: CDR1 DFQATT, CDR2 SNEGSKA (reference sequence). CDR3 bases: TGCAGTGCTAGAAGATCTAGCGAGAACACCGGGGAGCTGTTTCTT. Encoded protein: CSARRSSENTGELFL.

The V call is TRBV5-4, the J call TRBJ1-1, with 7 bases fitting TRBD1. The CDR3 has 16 residues. Germline CDR1 and CDR2: SGHNT and YYREEE (reference sequence). The V gene end was trimmed by 0 bases and the J gene end by 4 bases; junction bases not matched to a gene: 9. In DNA form, the CDR3 reads TGTGCCAGCAGCTTGGCCGGGACAGCGGTGAGCACTGAAGCTTTCTTT. Translated: CASSLAGTAVSTEAFF.

About this clonotype itself: Possible read error: a much larger clone is one base away. V is TRBV27 and J is TRBJ1-1; the D gene is possibly TRBD1 (6 bases). The V end lost 0 bases, the J end lost 4 bases, and 15 bases lay between the germline ends. In germline, CDR1 is MNHEY, CDR2 SMNVEV (reference sequence). The length of the CDR3 is 16 residues. This chain's CDR3 is CASSLSGHTMSTEAFF. The CDR3 nucleotides read TGTGCCAGCAGTTTATCGGGACATACGATGAGCACTGAAGCTTTCTTT.

The rearrangement links TRBV9 to TRBJ2-7; D may be TRBD2 (6 bases). Trimming took off 0 bases at V and 7 bases at J, with 11 bases between the two ends. The CDR3 is made up of 13 amino acids. Looked up from germline, CDR1 is SGDLS and CDR2 is YYNGEE. CDR3 sequence reads: CASSVGEASEQYF. For the CDR3, the DNA is TGTGCCAGCAGCGTAGGGGAGGCGAGTGAGCAGTACTTC.

In this sample, this clonotype turned up many times. The rearrangement uses TRBV2 and TRBJ2-7; 13 bases line up with TRBD2. Germline-derived CDR1 and CDR2 are SNHLY and FYNNEI. V lost 7 bases and J lost 2; bases outside the gene matches: 2. The CDR3 runs 14 residues. The CDR3 loop is CASTGLAGPYEQYF. CDR3 in DNA: TGTGCCAGCACGGGACTAGCGGGGCCCTACGAGCAGTACTTC.

This clonotype has at least ten counts. The chain carries TRBV4-3 and TRBJ2-2; tentative D call: TRBD1 (5 bases). The V gene's germline CDR1 is LGHNA and CDR2 YSLEER. V gave up 0 bases and J gave up 4 bases, with 12 bases separating them. The CDR3 runs 16 residues. CDR3 sequence: CASSQDRGAGTGELFF. The CDR3 nucleotides are TGCGCCAGCAGCCAAGATCGTGGGGCCGGCACCGGGGAGCTGTTTTTT.

This clonotype was recorded at least ten times. This chain uses TRBV11-2 with TRBJ2-3, with TRBD2 matching 9 bases. Trimming took 5 bases from V and 0 from J; bases not matched to a gene: 6. Per germline, CDR1 SGHAT and CDR2 FQNNGV. The CDR3 is made up of 16 amino acids. DNA of the CDR3: TGTGCCAGCAGCCGCCGACTAGCGGAAAGCACAGATACGCAGTATTTT. It codes for CASSRRLAESTDTQYF.

Concerning this clonotype itself: One base away lies a much larger clone, so this may be a sequencing read error. V gene TRBV7-9 combines with J gene TRBJ1-1, with 7 bases fitting TRBD1. CDR3 length equals 17 residues. CDR1 and CDR2 from the germline V gene are SEHNR and FQNEAQ (reference sequence). This CDR3 reads CTSNPPLQGFGDTEAFF. The DNA of the CDR3 is TGTACCAGCAATCCCCCCTTACAGGGGTTTGGTGACACTGAAGCTTTCTTT.

This clonotype has at least ten counts. J is TRBJ2-4 and V is TRBV27; 9 positions match TRBD2. J was trimmed by 8 bases and V by 2 bases; bases with no gene match: 4. From germline, CDR1 is MNHEY and CDR2 SMNVEV (reference sequence). The CDR3 is made up of 14 amino acids. The CDR3 nucleotides are TGTGCCAGCAGTTTAGGCGGGGGGGTTGACATTCAGTACTTC. This sequence encodes CASSLGGGVDIQYF.

This clonotype was observed a handful of times. This chain links TRBV7-9 with TRBJ1-5, with a possible D match to TRBD1 (5 bases). Trimming removed 5 bases from V and 6 bases from J, with 29 bases in between. From germline, CDR1 is SEHNR and CDR2 FQNEAQ (reference sequence). This CDR3 contains 19 residues. As DNA, the CDR3 is TGTGCCAGCAGCCCCTATCCACACACCCCAGGGAAGGATGTTCAGCCCCAGCATTTT. Translating it yields CASSPYPHTPGKDVQPQHF.

The V and J genes are TRBV15 and TRBJ2-7; D possibly matches TRBD1 or TRBD2 (5 bases each). This CDR3 comprises 14 residues. The ends were cut back, 4 bases at V and 12 bases at J, with 22 bases in the middle. CDR1 LNHNV and CDR2 YYDKDF come from the germline V gene (reference sequence). The DNA of the CDR3 is TGTGCCACCAGCATAAGGGACGGGACCTCGGGGCGGTACTTC. It is translated as CATSIRDGTSGRYF.

On this clonotype: This CDR3 is missing its conserved last phenylalanine or tryptophan, likely due to a read error. V gene TRBV5-3 combines with J gene TRBJ2-3; 11 bases are shared with TRBD1. TRBV5-3 is filed as an ORF, its function uncertain. CDR3 length equals 16 residues. CDR3 in amino acids: CASSWGTGGLADTQYL. CDR3 DNA: TGTGCCAGCAGCTGGGGGACAGGGGGTTTAGCAGATACGCAGTATCTT.

Turning to this clonotype: A clone one base away is much larger, so this may be a read error. The rearrangement joins TRBV20-1 to TRBJ1-1; the D is unclear. Between the trimmed V and J ends, which lost 2 bases and 6 bases, there was a span of 10 bases. From germline, CDR1 is DFQATT and CDR2 SNEGSKA (reference sequence). This CDR3 spans 12 amino acids. The CDR3: CSARLGSAEAFF. CDR3 sequence (DNA): TGCAGTGCTAGACTAGGGAGTGCTGAAGCTTTCTTT.

This clonotype was found a few times. The DNA is omitted, as the CDR3 cannot be located on it reliably, and the CDR3 follows TCRdb's listing. CDR3 protein: CASSFGAGSLGYEQYF. The chain is built from TRBV7-6 and TRBJ2-7; the table's D call TRBD1 went unverified against the DNA. The germline V gene encodes CDR1 SGHVS and CDR2 FNYEAQ. Both ends counted, the CDR3 spans 16 residues.